This T cell receptor (beta chain) is drawn from a study of blood T cells in healthy people across ages. Study information: Per every two T cells, about one barcoded beta molecule was captured by template switching.

Then a second PCR, running roughly 7 to 11 cycles, was carried out with a sample-barcoded 5' primer and a J-beta primer mix. TCRdb re-called the 5' RACE reads with MiXCR, one entry per CDR3 protein. The sample includes hundreds of thousands of distinct CDR3 sequences, approximately 52% of them seen just once. Individuals who donated were healthy Caucasians from Russia aged roughly 6 to 90. Drawn from each donor were roughly 9.4 milliliters of peripheral blood. V lost 5 bases and J lost 0; bases outside the gene matches: 6. This CDR3 spans 17 amino acids. This sequence was found in a man between 60 and 75 years old in good health. The chain employs TRBV12-3 or TRBV12-4 and TRBJ2-6, with 8 positions matching TRBD1. Specimen: blood. CDR3 DNA sequence: TGTGCCAGCAGTCCCGGACAGGGAAACTCTGGGGCCAACGTCCTGACTTTC. This sequence encodes CASSPGQGNSGANVLTF.